The 15 T cell receptor beta chains listed next were all sequenced from one sample in a study of shared clonotypes between healthy human individuals. Using immunoSEQ multiplex PCR, the repertoire was profiled, and TCRdb retains in-frame clones only, with some absent. Of approximately 2.4 million clones detected, more than 90% appear once; the ten largest clones hold more than 0.1%. Specimen: naive CD4+ T cells sorted from blood. Subset described: CD45RA+ positively selected. These receptors all stem from a man aged 18 to 29 in good health.

The chain uses TRBV29-1 and TRBJ2-5, with 8 nucleotides matching TRBD1. Germline V CDR1 and CDR2: SQVTM, ANQGSEA. This CDR3 contains 14 residues. Trimming took 5 bases from V and 3 from J; bases not matched to a gene: 8. The CDR3 bases are TGCAGCGTTTCCTCCGCGGGACAGGAAGAGACCCAGTACTTC. As protein: CSVSSAGQEETQYF.

The rearrangement joins TRBV28 to TRBJ1-5; possibly TRBD1 for D (6 bases). Trimming left V 6 bases short and J 5 bases short, with 17 bases between. Looked up from germline, CDR1 is MDHEN and CDR2 is SYDVKM. The CDR3 extends over 15 amino acids. Here the CDR3 reads CASSHDRYRDQPQHF. The CDR3 bases are TGTGCCAGCAGCCATGACAGGTACAGGGATCAGCCCCAGCATTTT.

The genes are TRBV30 and TRBJ2-7; tentatively, D is TRBD1 (7 bases). Germline-derived CDR1 and CDR2 are GTSNPN and SVGIG (reference sequence). CDR3 length: 13 amino acids. Trimming pared 2 bases from V and 7 bases from J, leaving 15 bases between. CDR3 region: CAWSSLQGGEQYF. In DNA form, the CDR3 reads TGTGCCTGGAGTTCCCTCCAGGGGGGTGAGCAGTACTTC.

This chain links TRBV15 with TRBJ2-7; D is uncertain. The V end lost 0 bases, the J end lost 0 bases, and 9 bases lay between the germline ends. This CDR3 is 15 amino acids long. Germline loops: CDR1 LNHNV, CDR2 YYDKDF (reference sequence). CDR3 sequence reads: CATSREPSSSYEQYF. The CDR3 nucleotides read TGTGCCACCAGCAGAGAGCCCTCCAGCTCCTACGAGCAGTACTTC.

The chain carries TRBV6-5 and TRBJ2-2; 7 bases agree with TRBD1. This CDR3 spans 16 amino acids. J gave up 7 bases and V 0 bases, and 8 bases lay outside the gene matches. Germline V gives CDR1 MNHEY, CDR2 SVGAGI. The CDR3 loop reads CASSYSLRQGYGELFF. CDR3 bases: TGTGCCAGCAGTTACTCCCTCCGACAGGGATACGGGGAGCTGTTTTTT.

The chain combines TRBV7-9 with TRBJ2-1; D tentatively reads TRBD1 or TRBD2 (5 bases each). CDR1 and CDR2 from the germline V gene are SEHNR and FQNEAQ (reference sequence). The V and J ends lost 2 bases and 5 bases respectively, with 16 bases between them. CDR3 length: 16 amino acids. CDR3: CASSLTGVGRDNEQFF. The CDR3 DNA sequence: TGTGCCAGCAGCTTAACCGGGGTTGGCAGGGACAATGAGCAGTTCTTC.

In its sample, this clone was seen a few times. The V and J genes are TRBV28 and TRBJ1-5; D possibly corresponds to TRBD1 (5 bases). V was trimmed by 7 bases and J by 7 bases, leaving 14 bases between them. The CDR3 is 13 residues long. The germline gives CDR1 MDHEN, CDR2 SYDVKM. CDR3 nucleotide sequence: TGTGCCAGCAATGATAGGGGCGAGCAGCCCCAGCATTTT. Protein sequence: CASNDRGEQPQHF. The variable domain in full, with the rest retrieved from reference TRBV28 and TRBJ1-5, is DVKVTQSSRYLVKRTGEKVFLECVQDMDHENMFWYRQDPGLGLRLIYFSYDVKMKEKGDIPEGYSVSREKKERFSLILESASTNQTSMYLCASNDRGEQPQHFGDGTRLSIL.

V and J are TRBV5-1 and TRBJ2-7; D unclear. The CDR3 spans 14 residues. Germline V CDR1 and CDR2: SGHRS, YFSETQ. The V end was cut by 0 bases, the J end by 2 bases, with 9 bases between. The CDR3 region is CASSLGRITYEQYF. The CDR3, as DNA: TGCGCCAGCAGCTTGGGAAGGATTACCTACGAGCAGTACTTC.

This chain links TRBV6-5 with TRBJ1-1, with no clear D. Germline V lookup: CDR1 MNHEY, CDR2 SVGAGI. The CDR3 is 14 amino acids. Trimming cost V 6 bases and J 3 bases, with 14 bases left between them. CDR3 protein: CASSPSTVYTEAFF. For the CDR3, the DNA is TGTGCCAGCAGCCCTTCCACGGTATACACTGAAGCTTTCTTT.

V is TRBV11-2 and J is TRBJ2-4; weak D call: TRBD2 (6 bases). V lost 1 base, J lost 8 bases, and 15 bases lay in between. Per the germline V gene, CDR1 is SGHAT and CDR2 is FQNNGV. This CDR3 spans 15 amino acids. Here the CDR3 reads CASSLGRPGVYIQYF. As DNA, the CDR3 is TGTGCCAGCAGCTTAGGTCGCCCGGGAGTTTACATTCAGTACTTC.

This chain connects TRBV7-9 to TRBJ2-2; D ambiguous. Trimming took 5 bases from V and 3 from J, leaving 10 bases between them. CDR1 is SEHNR, CDR2 FQNEAQ, per germline (reference sequence). CDR3 size: 14 residues. The CDR3 region is CASSAHGDTGELFF. CDR3 in DNA: TGTGCCAGCAGCGCCCATGGGGACACCGGGGAGCTGTTTTTT.

The chain uses TRBV11-2 and TRBJ2-7, with 12 positions matching TRBD1. Germline V lookup: CDR1 SGHAT, CDR2 FQNNGV. The V and J ends lost 4 bases and 3 bases, in that order; junction bases with no gene match: 1. The CDR3 has 14 residues. The CDR3 DNA reads TGTGCCAGCAGCTGGGACAGGGGGCACTACGAGCAGTACTTC. It is translated as CASSWDRGHYEQYF.

The chain joins TRBV7-6 to TRBJ2-3, with D hard to call. Germline-derived CDR1 and CDR2 are SGHVS and FNYEAQ. This CDR3 contains 16 residues. Deletions cut 1 base from V and 3 bases from J, with 14 bases between. The CDR3 spells CASSLGLQSVTDTQYF. In DNA, the CDR3 is TGTGCCAGCAGCTTAGGTTTACAGTCGGTAACAGATACGCAGTATTTT.

This chain connects TRBV27 to TRBJ1-3, with D perhaps TRBD1 (5 bases). With 5 bases removed from V and 6 bases from J, the gap between germline ends came to 17 bases. The CDR3 is 15 amino acids. CDR1 is MNHEY, CDR2 SMNVEV, per germline (reference sequence). CDR3 nucleotides: TGTGCCAGCAGTCCGAACGACAGAACCGCAAACACCATATATTTT. It codes for CASSPNDRTANTIYF.

The J gene is TRBJ2-3, the V gene TRBV19, with 10 bases identical to TRBD2. With 3 bases clipped from V and 0 bases from J, the junction kept 12 bases outside the gene matches. The CDR3 spans 19 residues. Per the germline V gene, CDR1 is LNHDA and CDR2 is SQIVND (reference sequence). CDR3 in DNA: TGTGCCAGTAGTATCGGGTTCTCCTCAGCGGGGGGGAGCACAGATACGCAGTATTTT. This sequence encodes CASSIGFSSAGGSTDTQYF.